Listed below are T cell receptor beta chains from one sample, sequenced in a study of CD8 T cells in ankylosing spondylitis. Using its own MiXCR run on the 5' RACE reads, TCRdb lists one record per CDR3 protein. The sample yields 700,000 to 1,000,000 distinct CDR3 sequences, around 11% seen once. The sequencing sample was made of blood, either unsorted or a sorted T cell fraction (not recorded which). The receptors originated from a male donor with ankylosing spondylitis. CDR3s include the opening cysteine and the closing phenylalanine or tryptophan. The order of the fields is CDR3 length, J gene, V gene, clone size, D gene, CDR3 DNA, CDR3 protein. A D gene is named only where the DNA matches it firmly. The size of a clone is reported for some rows only, either as once, few or many, or as a class for expanded clones.

14	TRBJ1-1	TRBV6-1	-	-	TGTGCCAGCAGTGTGGGAGGATGGGGCACTGAAGCTTTCTTT	CASSVGGWGTEAFF
14	TRBJ1-1	TRBV7-6	many	TRBD1	TGTGCCAGCAGCTCTTTGACAGGGAAGTCTGAAGCTTTCTTT	CASSSLTGKSEAFF
15	TRBJ1-5	TRBV5-3	-	-	TGTGCCAGAAGCTCCCACGGACAAGTCAATCAGCCCCAGCATTTT	CARSSHGQVNQPQHF
13	TRBJ2-5	TRBV12-3/TRBV12-4	few	TRBD2	TGTGCCAGCAGACTACCGGGGGGAGAGACCCAGTACTTC	CASRLPGGETQYF
13	TRBJ2-1	TRBV5-1	many	-	TGCGCCAGCAGCCCTGACAACTACAATGAGCAGTTCTTC	CASSPDNYNEQFF
15	TRBJ2-3	TRBV20-1	few	TRBD2	TGCAGTGCTACCTTACTAGCGGGAACCTCAGATACGCAGTATTTT	CSATLLAGTSDTQYF
14	TRBJ2-1	TRBV29-1	-	-	TGCAGCGTTGGGGGGGACCCGGGGATCAATGAGCAGTTCTTC	CSVGGDPGINEQFF
12	TRBJ2-1	TRBV25-1	few	-	TGTGCCAGTCGTCTCTCAGGGGATGAGCAGTTCTTC	CASRLSGDEQFF
12	TRBJ2-7	TRBV29-1	many	-	TGCAGCGCATCCGGGACAAACTACGAGCAGTACTTC	CSASGTNYEQYF
16	TRBJ2-3	TRBV4-1	-	-	TGCGCCAGCAGTCGGCGGGGCTTCGAACGGACAGATACGCAGTATTTT	CASSRRGFERTDTQYF
14	TRBJ2-2	TRBV7-6	few	-	TGTGCCAGCAGCTTGGGACATTACACCGGGGAGCTGTTTTTT	CASSLGHYTGELFF
15	TRBJ1-5	TRBV6-5	many	-	TGTGCCAGCAGTTACGGTCGGCAGAAAAATCAGCCCCAGCATTTT	CASSYGRQKNQPQHF
14	TRBJ1-5	TRBV20-1	few	TRBD1	TGCAGTGCTCTTAACAGGGGGATCAATCAGCCCCAGCATTTT	CSALNRGINQPQHF
14	TRBJ2-1	TRBV18	-	-	TGTGCCAGCTCACCACCGAGTCTACCCGAGGGGCAGTTCTTC	CASSPPSLPEGQFF
15	TRBJ2-1	TRBV5-1	few	-	TGCGCCAGCAGCTTGGCCAGTGACAGGATCAATGAGCAGTTCTTC	CASSLASDRINEQFF
15	TRBJ2-7	TRBV20-1	-	-	TGCAGTGCTCATCATGGGGGGAGCCTCACCTACGAGCAGTACTTC	CSAHHGGSLTYEQYF
13	TRBJ2-7	TRBV15	few	-	TGTGCCACCAGCAGAGCAGGAATCTACGAGCAGTACTTC	CATSRAGIYEQYF
11	TRBJ1-2	TRBV10-3	few	-	TGTGCCATCAGTGACAGCTATGGCTACACCTTC	CAISDSYGYTF
15	TRBJ2-1	TRBV3-1	many	TRBD2	TGTGCCAGCAGCGGACTAGCGGGAGCCTACAATGAGCAGTTCTTC	CASSGLAGAYNEQFF
15	TRBJ1-5	TRBV11-2	-	TRBD1	TGTGCCAGCAGCTCGGAGACAGGGGATTATCAGCCCCAGCATTTT	CASSSETGDYQPQHF
15	TRBJ2-5	TRBV10-3	many	-	TGTGCCTCAAGCTTGGGTGGAGAATACCAAGAGACCCAGTACTTC	CASSLGGEYQETQYF
15	TRBJ1-4	TRBV20-1	few	-	TGCAGTGCTAGAGTCCTCGACTGGTATAATGAAAAACTGTTTTTT	CSARVLDWYNEKLFF
16	TRBJ2-1	TRBV20-1	few	TRBD2	TGCAGTGCTAGAGTCCGGACTAGCGGGGCTTACAATGAGCAGTTCTTC	CSARVRTSGAYNEQFF
14	TRBJ1-6	TRBV6-1	few	-	TGTGCCAGCAGTGGGGGTTCCTATAATTCACCCCTCCACTTT	CASSGGSYNSPLHF
14	TRBJ1-2	TRBV7-9	many	-	TGTGCCAGCAGCCAATACTCTTCTAACTATGGCTACACCTTC	CASSQYSSNYGYTF
14	TRBJ2-2	TRBV20-1	few	TRBD1	TGCAGTGCTAGGGGGACAGGGACCACCGGGGAGCTGTTTTTT	CSARGTGTTGELFF
11	TRBJ1-1	TRBV29-1	-	-	TGCAGCGCCCTCGTTTCTACTGAAGCTTTCTTT	CSALVSTEAFF
12	TRBJ1-5	TRBV20-1	-	-	TGCAGTGCTAGACAGGAAAATCAGCCCCAGCATTTT	CSARQENQPQHF
13	TRBJ1-3	TRBV7-2	many	-	TGTGCCAGCAGCCCCGCTAATAGAAACACCATATATTTT	CASSPANRNTIYF
15	TRBJ2-7	TRBV25-1	-	TRBD2	TGTGCCAGCAGTGAATACGGTAGCGGGATCGGTGAGCAGTACTTC	CASSEYGSGIGEQYF
17	TRBJ1-5	TRBV28	many	-	TGTGCCAGCAGATCAACCCAGGCATCCTTTAGCAATCAGCCCCAGCATTTT	CASRSTQASFSNQPQHF
13	TRBJ1-2	TRBV20-1	few	TRBD1	TGCAGTGCTGGGGACAGGGGGAACTATGGCTACACCTTC	CSAGDRGNYGYTF
12	TRBJ2-2	TRBV28	many	-	TGTGCCAGCAGTTCCCACACCGGGGAGCTGTTTTTT	CASSSHTGELFF
14	TRBJ1-6	TRBV7-2	many	-	TGTGCCAGCAGCTTCAGGGGTGACAATTCACCCCTCCACTTT	CASSFRGDNSPLHF
13	TRBJ2-7	TRBV5-1	many	TRBD1	TGCGCCAGCTGCGAACAGGGGGCTTACGAGCAGTACTTC	CASCEQGAYEQYF
19	TRBJ1-1	TRBV11-2	few	TRBD1	TGTGCCAGCAGCTTAGAATGGGTCAGGGGGCGTGGGATGAACACTGAAGCTTTCTTT	CASSLEWVRGRGMNTEAFF
15	TRBJ1-1	TRBV10-3	-	-	TGTGCCATCACCCGGGGGGCGTCCCCCCTCACTGAAGCTTTCTTT	CAITRGASPLTEAFF
15	TRBJ1-1	TRBV7-9	many	-	TGTGCCAGCAGCTTAGGTAACTACCTAAACACTGAAGCTTTCTTT	CASSLGNYLNTEAFF
15	TRBJ1-1	TRBV27	few	-	TGTGCCAGCAGTTTCTTACAGGGTTTGAGCACTGAAGCTTTCTTT	CASSFLQGLSTEAFF
11	TRBJ2-1	TRBV2	few	-	TGTGCCGCCGGTAGGGGCAATGAGCAGTTCTTC	CAAGRGNEQFF
14	TRBJ2-1	TRBV7-2	-	-	TGTGCCAGCAGCTTGATGAACTCCTACAATGAGCAGTTCTTC	CASSLMNSYNEQFF
14	TRBJ2-5	TRBV7-2	many	TRBD2	TGTGCCAGCAGCTTTGGCGGGAGGGGGGAGACCCAGTACTTC	CASSFGGRGETQYF
13	TRBJ1-2	TRBV29-1	many	-	TGCAGCGTTGCCCGGACGCAAGGTTATGGCTACACCTTC	CSVARTQGYGYTF
15	TRBJ1-4	TRBV7-2	-	-	TGTGCCAGCAGCTTCCTCGGGGGGCCGAATGAAAAACTGTTTTTT	CASSFLGGPNEKLFF
14	TRBJ2-4	TRBV13	many	-	TGTGCCAGCAGCTTAGTGGTCAGATCCAACATTCAGTACTTC	CASSLVVRSNIQYF
15	TRBJ2-1	TRBV20-1	-	TRBD1	TGCAGTGCTTATCACAGGGGGCGCGGACACAATGAGCAGTTCTTC	CSAYHRGRGHNEQFF
16	TRBJ2-7	TRBV9	-	TRBD2	TGTGCCAGCAGCGAAGTACCGGGACTAGCGGGAGGAATTCAGTACTTC	CASSEVPGLAGGIQYF
15	TRBJ2-2	TRBV7-2	many	-	TGTGCCAGCAGCCCCGGACCTGTGAACACCGGGGAGCTGTTTTTT	CASSPGPVNTGELFF
11	TRBJ1-1	TRBV20-1	few	-	TGCAGTGCCACGACACACACTGAAGCTTTCTTT	CSATTHTEAFF
15	TRBJ1-2	TRBV4-3	few	-	TGCGCCAGCAGCCCCTACGGCAGGGACGACTATGGCTACACCTTC	CASSPYGRDDYGYTF
12	TRBJ1-1	TRBV28	many	-	TGTGCCGCCCGGCTCGCCCACACTGAAGCTTTCTTT	CAARLAHTEAFF
13	TRBJ2-3	TRBV6-1	few	TRBD1	TGTGCCAGCCCGGGACAGATAGTGGATACGCAGTATTTT	CASPGQIVDTQYF